One T cell receptor (beta chain) is described in this entry. Repertoires were generated with immunoSEQ multiplex PCR, while TCRdb's copy carries only in-frame clones and drops some. The sample records roughly 700,000 clones, more than 80% being singletons. Sample treatment: 15 to 20 received Ad26.COV2.S at low or high dose, single or two shots; roughly five received placebo; per-sample allocation not given. Samples were taken on day 63 after the first vaccine or placebo injection. Immunization relied on an Ad26 vector, which expressed Wuhan-strain SARS-CoV-2 spike. The sample comes from a study of Ad26.COV2.S vaccination and SARS-CoV-2 variants. The CDR3 runs to 14 residues. CDR1 is MGHDK and CDR2 is SYGVNS in the germline V gene. Trimming pared 7 bases from V and 2 bases from J, leaving 12 bases between.

The rearrangement uses TRBV25-1 and TRBJ2-1; TRBD2 might be the D (6 bases). This sequence was found in a person aged 18-60 years who received the Ad26.COV2.S COVID-19 vaccine or a placebo. This specimen was peripheral blood, taken in a trial of Ad26.COV2.S vaccine versus placebo. DNA for the CDR3: TGTGCCAGCAATAGGGACTCTGCCTACAATGAGCAGTTCTTC. Amino acid sequence: CASNRDSAYNEQFF.